The 14 T cell receptor beta chains below all came from one sample that was sequenced in a study of circulating CD8 cells and anti-PD-1 response in melanoma. Each library started from about 15 ng of total RNA using the QIAseq Immune Repertoire TCR panel. From the reads, TCRdb called clonotypes with MiXCR, one entry per CDR3 protein. The sample has more than 400 distinct CDR3 sequences, 11% to 15% seen once; the top ten hold around two fifths. Live CD3+CD8+TCRalphabeta+ cells were sorted into four subsets by PD-1 and/or TIGIT. This material consisted of CD8+ T cells from PBMCs, taken at baseline or after one month of anti-PD-1 therapy (not recorded which). These receptors originate from a human donor with melanoma.

This clonotype is deemed medium-sized. This chain joins TRBV7-3 and TRBJ2-1; 7 nucleotides match TRBD1. Germline loops: CDR1 SGHTA, CDR2 FQGTGA. There are 12 residues in the CDR3. V lost 6 bases and J lost 8; bases outside the gene matches: 4. The CDR3, as DNA: TGTGCCAGCAGTCCGACAGGGTATGAGCAGTTCTTC. Translated: CASSPTGYEQFF.

The table lists this clonotype with a few counts. This chain's CDR3 is CASSDRGANTGELFF. CDR3 DNA sequence: TGTGCCAGTAGTGACCGAGGGGCTAACACCGGGGAGCTGTTTTTT. The chain couples TRBV19 to TRBJ2-2, with D perhaps TRBD1 or TRBD2 (5 bases each). Germline V gene lookup returns CDR1 LNHDA and CDR2 SQIVND (reference sequence). V was pared by 5 bases and J by 2 bases, with 12 bases between. The CDR3 is 15 amino acids.

This clonotype is labeled as large. The chain uses TRBV28 and TRBJ1-6, with TRBD1 as a possible D gene (6 bases). The CDR3 has 18 residues. Germline assignment: CDR1 MDHEN and CDR2 SYDVKM. Between the trimmed V and J ends, which lost 8 bases and 0 bases, there was a span of 20 bases. The CDR3 DNA reads TGTGCCAGCGCTTCCCCTTGGGACACCCGCTCCTATAATTCACCCCTCCACTTT. Amino acids: CASASPWDTRSYNSPLHF.

This clonotype is termed medium-sized. The chain uses TRBV20-1 and TRBJ2-3, with TRBD2 identical over 11 bases. V lost 3 bases and J lost 1; bases outside the gene matches: 3. The germline gives CDR1 DFQATT, CDR2 SNEGSKA (reference sequence). The CDR3 is 15 amino acids. The CDR3 spells CSASEGLAGTDTQYF. CDR3 DNA: TGCAGTGCTAGCGAGGGACTAGCGGGCACAGATACGCAGTATTTT.

This clonotype has just a few counts. A much larger clone differs by one base, so this may be a read error. The CDR3 DNA reads as TGTGCCAGCAGCTTCGGCAGGGGAAGGTCCTACGAGCAGTACTTC. It yields the protein CASSFGRGRSYEQYF. The J gene is TRBJ2-7, the V gene TRBV5-4, with D possibly TRBD1 on 6 matching bases. In germline, CDR1 is SGHNT, CDR2 YYREEE (reference sequence). The CDR3 has 15 amino acids. V was clipped by 2 bases and J by 1 base, with 13 bases between them.

Judged by abundance, this clonotype is large. The rearrangement links TRBV29-1 to TRBJ1-2; 8 bases map to TRBD1. V lost 3 bases to trimming and J lost 2 bases; unmatched junction nucleotides: 8. The CDR3 sequence is 15 residues long. The V gene's germline CDR1 is SQVTM and CDR2 ANQGSEA. Here the CDR3 DNA reads TGCAGCGTTGACCTAACCGGGACAGGAAACTATGGCTACACCTTC. It codes for CSVDLTGTGNYGYTF.

The V and J genes are TRBV12-3 or TRBV12-4 and TRBJ2-2; TRBD1 matches 7 bases. V gave up 9 bases and J gave up 5 bases; unmatched junction bases: 12. The CDR3 length is 15 residues. The CDR3: CASRGEGATTGELFF. The CDR3 DNA is TGTGCCAGTCGGGGAGAGGGGGCTACGACCGGGGAGCTGTTTTTT.

By sample fraction, this clonotype is large. The V and J genes are TRBV5-1 and TRBJ2-3, with 14 bases aligning to TRBD2. The CDR3 covers 14 residues. The V segment lost 4 bases and the J segment 11 bases; nucleotides outside the gene matches: 6. CDR1 is SGHRS, CDR2 YFSETQ, per germline. CDR3 region: CASSTGLAGGRQYF. Here the CDR3 DNA reads TGCGCCAGCAGCACAGGACTAGCGGGGGGCAGGCAGTATTTT.

Sample share makes this clonotype medium-sized. The genes are TRBV2 and TRBJ2-7; 8 bases map to TRBD1. Trimming took 6 bases from V and 3 from J; bases not matched to a gene: 7. Germline loops: CDR1 SNHLY, CDR2 FYNNEI. CDR3 length equals 14 residues. The CDR3 sequence: CASSARGRNYEQYF. CDR3 nucleotides: TGTGCCAGCAGCGCCAGGGGGCGCAACTACGAGCAGTACTTC.

By share, this clonotype counts as medium-sized (0.01 to 0.1%). The V call is TRBV25-1, the J call TRBJ1-6; D gene ambiguous. Germline values: CDR1 MGHDK, CDR2 SYGVNS. CDR3 length equals 13 residues. V was shortened by 7 bases and J by 4 bases, with 8 bases between the two germline ends. CDR3 DNA sequence: TGTGCCAGCAAAGTCGGATATAATTCACCCCTCCACTTT. As protein: CASKVGYNSPLHF. The whole variable domain, filled in from reference TRBV25-1 and TRBJ1-6, reads EADIYQTPRYLVIGTGKKITLECSQTMGHDKMYWYQQDPGMELHLIHYSYGVNSTEKGDLSSESTVSRIRTEHFPLTLESARPSHTSQYLCASKVGYNSPLHFGNGTRLTVT.

This clonotype was seen a handful of times. This chain links TRBV15 with TRBJ2-5, with TRBD1 matching over 8 bases. Germline loops: CDR1 LNHNV, CDR2 YYDKDF (reference sequence). Unmatched junction bases numbered 4, after V lost 4 bases and J lost 3 bases. CDR3 length: 14 residues. Written as DNA, the CDR3 is TGTGCCACCAGCACAGGACAGGGAGAAGAGACCCAGTACTTC. It translates to CATSTGQGEETQYF.

This clonotype is medium-sized (0.01 to 0.1%) within its sample. V usage is TRBV3-1 and J usage is TRBJ2-2, with a tentative D call TRBD1 (6 bases). The CDR3 covers 14 residues. V lost 1 base and J lost 10, with 13 bases in between. The V gene's germline CDR1 is LGHDT and CDR2 YNNKEL (reference sequence). For the CDR3, the DNA is TGTGCCAGCAGCCAAGTGAGGGGGATGGAGGAGCTGTTTTTT. Its protein is CASSQVRGMEELFF.

Sample share makes this clonotype large. The chain recombines TRBV18 with TRBJ2-2; D may correspond to TRBD1 or TRBD2 (5 bases each). V was cut by 3 bases and J by 4 bases, with 12 bases left in between. The CDR3 runs to 15 residues. Germline CDR1 reads KGHSH; CDR2 reads LQKENI. CDR3 protein: CASSPRDDATGELFF. DNA of the CDR3: TGTGCCAGCTCACCCCGGGACGACGCCACCGGGGAGCTGTTTTTT.

This clonotype is labeled as large. This chain joins TRBV4-2 and TRBJ2-1; 8 bases line up with TRBD2. The CDR3 sequence is 14 residues long. The germline gives CDR1 LGHNA, CDR2 YNFKEQ. The V segment lost 2 bases and the J segment 8 bases; nucleotides outside the gene matches: 5. CDR3 loop: CASSQTGGRDEQFF. DNA of the CDR3: TGTGCCAGCAGCCAAACGGGAGGGAGGGATGAGCAGTTCTTC.